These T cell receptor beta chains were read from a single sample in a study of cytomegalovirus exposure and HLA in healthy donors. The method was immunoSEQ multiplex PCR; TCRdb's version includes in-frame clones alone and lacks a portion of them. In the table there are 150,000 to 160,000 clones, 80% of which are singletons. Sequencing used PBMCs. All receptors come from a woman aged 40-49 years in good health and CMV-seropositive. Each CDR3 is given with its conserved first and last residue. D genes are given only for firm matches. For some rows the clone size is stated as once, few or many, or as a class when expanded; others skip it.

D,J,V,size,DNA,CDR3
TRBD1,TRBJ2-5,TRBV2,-,TGTGCCAGCAGAGCGACAGGGTACCAAGAGACCCAGTACTTC,CASRATGYQETQYF
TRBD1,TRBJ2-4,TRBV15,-,TGTGCCACCAGCAGCCACGGGACAGGGGCCAAAAACATTCAGTACTTC,CATSSHGTGAKNIQYF
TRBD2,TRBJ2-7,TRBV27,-,TGTGCCAGCAGTTCACGACTAGCGGGAGCCCTCGAGCAGTACTTC,CASSSRLAGALEQYF
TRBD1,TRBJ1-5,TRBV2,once,TGTGCCAGCAGGAGACAGGGGGCGTTTAATCAGCCCCAGCATTTT,CASRRQGAFNQPQHF
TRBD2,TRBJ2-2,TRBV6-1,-,TGTGCCAGCAGGGGACTAGCGGGAGTCTCCGGGGAGCTGTTTTTT,CASRGLAGVSGELFF
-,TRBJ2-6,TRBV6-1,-,TGTGCCAGCAGGGAGGTCAGTTCTGGGGCCAACGTCCTGACTTTC,CASREVSSGANVLTF
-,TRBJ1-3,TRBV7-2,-,TGTGCCAGCAGCCCCTTAGGGAGTTACGGAAACACCATATATTTT,CASSPLGSYGNTIYF
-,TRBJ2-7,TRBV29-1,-,TGCAGCGTTAGGAGGGACTTTCTCTACGAGCAGTACTTC,CSVRRDFLYEQYF
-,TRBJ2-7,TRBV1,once,TGCACCGTCCAACTAGCGGGACGGTACGAGCAGTACTTC,CTVQLAGRYEQYF
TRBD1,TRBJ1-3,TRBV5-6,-,TGTGCCAGCAGCCGGGACAGTACTGGAAACACCATATATTTT,CASSRDSTGNTIYF
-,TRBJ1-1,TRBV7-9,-,TGTGCCAGCAGCTTACAGGGAAGGAACACTGAAGCTTTCTTT,CASSLQGRNTEAFF
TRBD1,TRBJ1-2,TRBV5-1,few,TGCGCCAGCAGCTTGACCTGGACAGGGGGCGCAGGTCTCTATGGCTACACCTTC,CASSLTWTGGAGLYGYTF
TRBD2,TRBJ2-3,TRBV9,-,TGTGCCAGCAGCGTAGCTCCACTAGCGGGGGGCACAGATACGCAGTATTTT,CASSVAPLAGGTDTQYF
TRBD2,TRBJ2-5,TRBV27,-,TGTGCCAGCAGTTCCTCGGGACTAGCGGGAGTGGAGACCCAGTACTTC,CASSSSGLAGVETQYF
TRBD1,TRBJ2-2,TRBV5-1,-,TGCGCCAGCAGCTTGACAGGGGGCGAAACCGGGGAGCTGTTTTTT,CASSLTGGETGELFF
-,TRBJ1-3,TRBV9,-,TGTGCCAGCAGCGAAGTCGGGATGACCTACTCTGGAAACACCATATATTTT,CASSEVGMTYSGNTIYF
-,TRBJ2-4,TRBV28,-,TGTGCCAGCAGTTGGGGCCTCGTCAAAAACATTCAGTACTTC,CASSWGLVKNIQYF
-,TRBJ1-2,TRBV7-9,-,TGTGCCAGCAGCTTATATGGAGGACAGTTCGCTGGCTACACCTTC,CASSLYGGQFAGYTF
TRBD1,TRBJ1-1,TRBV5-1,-,TGCGCCAGCAAACAGGGGACTGAAGCTTTCTTT,CASKQGTEAFF
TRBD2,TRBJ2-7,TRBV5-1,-,TGCGCCAGCAGCTTGGGACTAGCGGGGGCCTACGAGCAGTACTTC,CASSLGLAGAYEQYF
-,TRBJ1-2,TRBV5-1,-,TGCGCCAGCAGCTTGGCCAGCGGCTATGGCTACACCTTC,CASSLASGYGYTF
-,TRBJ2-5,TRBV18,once,TGTGCCAGCTCTACAGGTTTCGAGACCCAGTACTTC,CASSTGFETQYF
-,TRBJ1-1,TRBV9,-,TGTGCCAGCAGCGTAGCTCCCGGGAACACTGAAGCTTTCTTT,CASSVAPGNTEAFF